The 13 T cell receptor beta chains given below trace back to one sample, sequenced in a study of post-analysis software for immune sequencing data (dated by TCRdb to 2015 to 2017). Study-wide findings and limitations: Patients showed significantly higher frequencies than controls for 4 or 5 TRBV segments, among them TRBV5-6, TRBV5-1 and TRBV20-1.

The library was prepared using PCR. Sequencing instrument: Illumina HiSeq 2500. To reduce PCR and sequencing biases, unique molecular identifiers were built into the TCR beta cDNA libraries. The public reads were reanalyzed by TCRdb: fastp trimming at Q25, MiXCR alignment, in-frame beta chains only. Here each entry gathers all rows of one CDR3 protein and keeps the most common genes and DNA. The sample data list about 680,000 distinct CDR3 sequences, and more than 50% of these were observed just once. About 11% of the sample comes from the top ten. No antigen has been assigned to these receptors. Sequences were obtained from blood. These receptors were obtained from a girl aged 2 to 9 with multiple sclerosis.

The V and J genes are TRBV6-5 and TRBJ2-1; 7 bases match TRBD1. The V and J ends lost 6 bases and 12 bases, in that order; junction bases with no gene match: 8. Looked up from germline, CDR1 is MNHEY and CDR2 is SVGAGI. The length of the CDR3 is 12 residues. For the CDR3, the DNA is TGTGCCAGCAGGGGTAAAGGGACAGTGCAGTTCTTC. It specifies CASRGKGTVQFF.

The CDR3 loop reads CASSQQINEQFF. CDR3 in DNA: TGTGCCAGCAGTCAACAGATCAATGAGCAGTTCTTC. This chain joins TRBV12-3 or TRBV12-4 and TRBJ2-1; D call uncertain. This CDR3 has 12 amino acids. V dropped 5 bases and J dropped 6 bases, with 8 bases sitting between them.

J is TRBJ1-1 and V is TRBV6-2 or TRBV6-3; 7 nucleotides agree with TRBD1. Germline V lookup: CDR1 MNHEY, CDR2 SVGEGT. V was clipped by 7 bases and J by 4 bases; unmatched bases: 9. This CDR3 spans 14 amino acids. CDR3: CASNEEGAGTEAFF. The CDR3 nucleotides read TGTGCCAGCAATGAAGAGGGGGCAGGCACTGAAGCTTTCTTT.

This chain uses TRBV4-1 with TRBJ1-1, with 7 nucleotides matching TRBD1. There are 20 residues in the CDR3. Trimming took 0 bases from V and 0 from J; bases not matched to a gene: 16. Germline lookup yields CDR1 MGHRA and CDR2 YSYEKL. CDR3 loop: CASSQEGARDSAFMNTEAFF. CDR3 in DNA: TGCGCCAGCAGCCAAGAAGGGGCCCGGGACAGCGCGTTCATGAACACTGAAGCTTTCTTT.

This clonotype was counted only a few times. The J gene is TRBJ2-3, the V gene TRBV6-5, with no clear D. The CDR3 covers 16 residues. Trimming shortened V by 5 bases and J by 1 base, and 16 bases separated the two germline ends. Germline CDR1 is MNHEY and CDR2 is SVGAGI. In DNA, the CDR3 is TGTGCCAGCAGTCGATTCCGGGTTCAGGGCACAGATACGCAGTATTTT. Its protein is CASSRFRVQGTDTQYF.

V usage is TRBV29-1 and J usage is TRBJ2-3; TRBD1 or TRBD2 may be the D gene (7 bases each). CDR3 length: 14 amino acids. V was trimmed by 6 bases and J by 1 base, leaving 14 bases between them. CDR1 and CDR2 from the germline V gene are SQVTM and ANQGSEA. The CDR3 DNA follows: TGCAGCGTAAGACAGGGAGGGGGCACAGATACGCAGTATTTT. Protein sequence: CSVRQGGGTDTQYF.

The chain couples TRBV20-1 to TRBJ2-1; no clear D. Looked up from germline, CDR1 is DFQATT and CDR2 is SNEGSKA (reference sequence). This CDR3 has 13 residues. The V gene lost 2 bases and the J gene lost 8 bases, with 13 bases spanning the gap. CDR3 sequence reads: CSARTLLGDEQFF. CDR3 nucleotide sequence: TGCAGTGCTAGAACCTTACTGGGCGATGAGCAGTTCTTC.

The rearrangement links TRBV30 to TRBJ2-1; D uncertain. CDR1 and CDR2 (germline): GTSNPN, SVGIG (reference sequence). CDR3 length: 13 amino acids. V was cut by 3 bases and J by 6 bases, with 12 bases left in between. The CDR3 DNA is TGTGCCTGGAGCGCAGACCCATGCAATGAGCAGTTCTTC. Encoded protein: CAWSADPCNEQFF.

V is TRBV20-1 and J is TRBJ2-5, with D maybe TRBD2 (6 bases). The CDR3 has 15 amino acids. Trimming took 0 bases from V and 2 from J, leaving 13 bases between them. CDR1 is DFQATT and CDR2 is SNEGSKA in the germline V gene (reference sequence). CDR3 DNA sequence: TGCAGTGCTAGAGAGAGGATAGCGGTACAAGAGACCCAGTACTTC. Its translation: CSARERIAVQETQYF.

This chain links TRBV4-1 with TRBJ2-7; no clear D. Germline V CDR1 and CDR2: MGHRA, YSYEKL. The CDR3 totals 14 residues. V lost 0 bases and J lost 6, with 12 bases in between. The CDR3 DNA reads as TGCGCCAGCAGCCAAGATCGAGGTAGCCGCGAGCAGTACTTC. Amino acids: CASSQDRGSREQYF.

The chain is built from TRBV29-1 and TRBJ2-1; D is uncertain. CDR1 and CDR2 (germline): SQVTM, ANQGSEA. This CDR3 is 13 amino acids long. The CDR3 sequence is CGGLVSSYNEQFF. The CDR3 bases are TGCGGCGGCCTAGTAAGCTCCTACAATGAGCAGTTCTTC.

This clonotype was observed a single time. The CDR3 DNA is TGTGCCAGCAGCGTGGGACTAGCGGGATATTCGACAGACAATGAGCAGTTCTTC. Translated, it gives CASSVGLAGYSTDNEQFF. This chain joins TRBV9 and TRBJ2-1; 13 nucleotides match TRBD2. With 2 bases clipped from V and 5 bases from J, the junction kept 10 bases outside the gene matches. CDR1 is SGDLS and CDR2 is YYNGEE in the germline V gene. The CDR3 sequence is 18 residues long.

CDR3 nucleotide sequence: TGCAGTGCTAGGGCTAGCGGGAACTGCAATGAGCAGTTCTTC. Its translation is CSARASGNCNEQFF. This rearrangement joins TRBV20-1 to TRBJ2-1; 9 bases are a match to TRBD2. Unmatched junction bases numbered 6, after V lost 3 bases and J lost 6 bases. The germline CDR1 and CDR2 sequences are DFQATT and SNEGSKA (reference sequence). CDR3 size: 14 residues.